The 8 T cell receptor beta chains below were found in one sample sequenced in a study of cytomegalovirus exposure and HLA in healthy donors. Primers included in the PCR were 60 Vbeta and 13 Jbeta primers. Profiling relied on immunoSEQ multiplex PCR, and the TCRdb table lists in-frame clones only, not all of them. The table includes 120,000 or so clones, roughly 80% detected once. The source material was PBMCs. Every receptor here comes from a man younger than 30 in good health and CMV-seropositive.

This clone appeared once. The chain is built from TRBV2 and TRBJ2-6; D is perhaps TRBD1 (5 bases). Per germline, CDR1 SNHLY and CDR2 FYNNEI. CDR3 length: 18 residues. V dropped 5 bases and J dropped 0 bases, with 17 bases sitting between them. The CDR3 DNA reads as TGTGCCAGCAGTACGAGAAGGACACTCTACTCTGGGGCCAACGTCCTGACTTTC. Translating it yields CASSTRRTLYSGANVLTF.

The chain recombines TRBV5-1 with TRBJ2-5, with 9 bases matching TRBD1. Germline V lookup: CDR1 SGHRS, CDR2 YFSETQ. V shed 3 bases and J 4 bases; nucleotides not matched to a gene: 4. The CDR3 runs 14 residues. The CDR3 loop reads CASSSAGQGETQYF. The CDR3 DNA sequence: TGCGCCAGCAGCTCGGCGGGACAGGGAGAGACCCAGTACTTC.

CDR3 region: CASSLPAGTNEQFF. The CDR3, as DNA: TGTGCCAGCAGCTTGCCTGCAGGTACCAATGAGCAGTTCTTC. The V and J genes are TRBV5-6 and TRBJ2-1; D is ambiguous. The CDR3 length is 14 residues. V lost 1 base to trimming and J lost 6 bases, with 11 bases between them. The germline V gene has CDR1 SGHDT and CDR2 YYEEEE.

V is TRBV5-6 and J is TRBJ1-2, with D perhaps TRBD1 (6 bases). CDR1 SGHDT and CDR2 YYEEEE come from the germline V gene. Trimming stripped 3 bases from V and 4 bases from J, with 25 bases between. The CDR3 has 18 residues. The CDR3 coding sequence is TGTGCCAGCAGCTCACCACAGGGCTTGAGGCCTTTTTTCTATGGCTACACCTTC. It translates to CASSSPQGLRPFFYGYTF.

The rearrangement links TRBV7-2 to TRBJ1-2; 7 bases map to TRBD1. The trim removed 1 base at V and 8 bases at J, leaving 10 bases unmatched. Germline V gene lookup returns CDR1 SGHTA and CDR2 FQGNSA. The CDR3 length is 15 residues. Here the CDR3 DNA reads TGTGCCAGCAGCTTAGGTCTTATGACAGGGCGAGGCTACACCTTC. Amino acids: CASSLGLMTGRGYTF.

The rearrangement uses TRBV11-2 and TRBJ2-7, with 7 bases aligning to TRBD2. The CDR3 consists of 15 residues. V shed 2 bases and J 2 bases; nucleotides not matched to a gene: 6. Germline lookup yields CDR1 SGHAT and CDR2 FQNNGV. The DNA for the CDR3 is TGTGCCAGCAGCTTAAACATGGGGGGGGCCTACGAGCAGTACTTC. This codes for CASSLNMGGAYEQYF.

This sequence joins TRBV28 and TRBJ1-2, with D unclear. Trimming shortened V by 3 bases and J by 4 bases, and 12 bases separated the two germline ends. CDR3 length: 14 residues. Germline CDR1 is MDHEN and CDR2 is SYDVKM. This CDR3 is CASSFSGEFYGYTF. DNA for the CDR3: TGTGCCAGCAGTTTTAGCGGGGAGTTCTATGGCTACACCTTC.

The chain links TRBV11-2 to TRBJ2-3; the match to TRBD2 covers 12 bases. This CDR3 region has 19 residues. V dropped 1 base and J dropped 5; count of bases not matched to a gene: 13. Per the germline V gene, CDR1 is SGHAT and CDR2 is FQNNGV. CDR3 region: CASSLAKGGGLAGRDTQYF. CDR3 DNA sequence: TGTGCCAGCAGCTTAGCTAAGGGGGGAGGACTAGCGGGGAGAGATACGCAGTATTTT.